These T cell receptor beta chains were read from a single sample in a study of T cell clones after liver transplantation. Measured with immunoSEQ multiplex PCR; TCRdb has only the in-frame clones, and not every one. The sample yields 24,000 or so clones, around 63% seen once. The sequenced sample was CD4+ T cells from blood, obtained before liver transplant. The receptors originated from a human donor who received a liver transplant. The CDR3 runs from the conserved cysteine through the conserved F or W. The D gene is left open where the match is weak.

TRBV9,TRBJ2-5,NA,CASSAQGGETQYF
TRBV30,TRBJ2-5,NA,CAWSVTSSETQYF
TRBV14,TRBJ2-3,TRBD2,CASSQATGGRTDTQYF
TRBV6-1,TRBJ1-1,TRBD1,CASSSNGDRGAFF
TRBV5-6,TRBJ2-2,NA,CASSFYTGELFF
TRBV4-3,TRBJ2-1,TRBD2,CASSQDGGRVGEQFF
TRBV9,TRBJ1-2,TRBD1,CASSVRTGGGGYTF
TRBV5-4,TRBJ2-1,NA,CASSRSTGSSYNEQFF
TRBV18,TRBJ2-5,TRBD1,CASSPPGQGETQYF
TRBV6-5,TRBJ1-1,NA,CASRKGGVGNTEAFF
TRBV29-1,TRBJ2-7,NA,CSAVGTHSLSEQYF
TRBV5-5,TRBJ2-2,NA,CASSPSGLGTGELFF
TRBV28,TRBJ2-2,NA,CASRYKQGNTGELFF
TRBV29-1,TRBJ1-2,NA,CSVVEGLYGYTF
TRBV4-3,TRBJ2-1,NA,CASSQEGPAFEQFF
TRBV18,TRBJ2-1,NA,CASSPMGGSNEQFF
TRBV19,TRBJ2-2,NA,CASSIGSGKNTGELFF
TRBV7-9,TRBJ1-1,TRBD1,CASSERTGHTEAFF
TRBV7-9,TRBJ1-5,NA,CASSLGQGGQPQHF
TRBV6-5,TRBJ1-1,TRBD1,CASSYSRTGNTEAFF
TRBV5-1,TRBJ1-1,TRBD1,CASSSWTGSNTEAFF
TRBV14,TRBJ1-4,NA,CASSQDAYSKLFF
TRBV7-8,TRBJ1-1,NA,CASSSVAGSGEAFF
TRBV11-3,TRBJ1-1,NA,CASSFSGANTEAFF
TRBV28,TRBJ2-7,NA,CASSLYALGGEQYF
TRBV6-6,TRBJ1-5,TRBD1,CASSKTGAANQPQHF
TRBV12-2,TRBJ2-3,NA,CASRLVRAGWTDTQYF